These T cell receptor beta chains were read from a single sample in a study of blood T cell repertoires in COVID-19. Libraries were prepared by immunoSEQ multiplex PCR; TCRdb keeps only in-frame clonotypes and omits some of them. This sample yields under 200,000 clones, of which more than 75% are seen a single time; roughly 3.3% belongs to the top ten. The sample was peripheral blood. These receptors originate from a man between 18 and 29 years old with active or convalescent COVID-19. CDR3s include the opening cysteine and the closing phenylalanine or tryptophan. The order of the fields is clone size, D gene, V gene, J gene, CDR3 protein, CDR3 DNA. D genes are given only for firm matches. Clone size is shown for a subset of rows, as once, few, many or a class of expanded clone.

size: once
D: TRBD2
V: TRBV2
J: TRBJ2-3
CDR3: CASRSRLAGVTDTQYF
DNA: TGTGCCAGCAGATCCCGACTAGCGGGGGTTACAGATACGCAGTATTTT

size: .
D: .
V: TRBV7-3
J: TRBJ1-1
CDR3: CASSADSGAEAFF
DNA: TGTGCCAGCAGCGCGGACTCGGGGGCTGAAGCTTTCTTT

size: .
D: TRBD1
V: TRBV29-1
J: TRBJ1-1
CDR3: CSVTPGGTEAFF
DNA: TGCAGCGTTACACCAGGGGGGACTGAAGCTTTCTTT

size: .
D: .
V: TRBV28
J: TRBJ1-4
CDR3: CASSPQGRPGEKLFF
DNA: TGTGCCAGCAGTCCGCAGGGGCGCCCAGGTGAAAAACTGTTTTTT

size: .
D: .
V: TRBV6-5
J: TRBJ1-5
CDR3: CASSPQGYDQPQHF
DNA: TGTGCCAGCAGTCCCCAGGGTTACGATCAGCCCCAGCATTTT

size: .
D: TRBD1
V: TRBV2
J: TRBJ1-4
CDR3: CASSDPPGQGNEKLFF
DNA: TGTGCCAGCAGTGACCCCCCAGGACAGGGTAATGAAAAACTGTTTTTT

size: .
D: .
V: TRBV5-4
J: TRBJ2-3
CDR3: CASTYGVAATDTQYF
DNA: TGTGCCAGCACATACGGGGTAGCGGCCACAGATACGCAGTATTTT

size: .
D: .
V: TRBV4-1
J: TRBJ1-1
CDR3: CASSHPGRRTEAFF
DNA: TGCGCCAGCAGCCACCCAGGCCGACGAACTGAAGCTTTCTTT

size: few
D: TRBD1
V: TRBV27
J: TRBJ1-2
CDR3: CASSLMAGGPYGYTF
DNA: TGTGCCAGCAGTTTAATGGCAGGGGGTCCGTATGGCTACACCTTC

size: .
D: .
V: TRBV19
J: TRBJ1-3
CDR3: CASSFPLRAGAGNTIYF
DNA: TGTGCCAGTAGTTTCCCCCTGCGGGCCGGGGCTGGAAACACCATATATTTT

size: .
D: .
V: TRBV11-2
J: TRBJ2-5
CDR3: CASSLGPWSSQETQYF
DNA: TGTGCCAGCAGCTTAGGGCCCTGGAGTAGCCAAGAGACCCAGTACTTC

size: .
D: TRBD2
V: TRBV13
J: TRBJ2-7
CDR3: CASSSTQREVPYEQYF
DNA: TGTGCCAGCAGCTCGACCCAGCGGGAGGTTCCCTACGAGCAGTACTTC

size: .
D: TRBD2
V: TRBV13
J: TRBJ2-2
CDR3: CASSILLAGGSGGGELFF
DNA: TGTGCCAGCAGCATACTTCTAGCGGGAGGTTCCGGCGGCGGGGAGCTGTTTTTT

size: .
D: TRBD1
V: TRBV7-2
J: TRBJ2-7
CDR3: CASSPRTGASSYEQYF
DNA: TGTGCCAGCAGCCCCCGGACAGGCGCGAGCTCCTACGAGCAGTACTTC

size: .
D: TRBD2
V: TRBV2
J: TRBJ2-1
CDR3: CEARTSGTNEQFF
DNA: TGTGAAGCTAGGACTAGCGGAACCAATGAGCAGTTCTTC

size: .
D: .
V: TRBV27
J: TRBJ2-1
CDR3: CASSLVGASYNEQFF
DNA: TGTGCCAGCAGTTTGGTAGGGGCCTCCTACAATGAGCAGTTCTTC

size: .
D: .
V: TRBV30
J: TRBJ2-7
CDR3: CACLGLISYEQYF
DNA: TGTGCCTGTTTGGGACTGATTTCCTACGAGCAGTACTTC

size: few
D: .
V: TRBV11-3
J: TRBJ1-1
CDR3: CASSLRTGITEAFF
DNA: TGTGCCAGCAGCTTAAGAACAGGGATCACTGAAGCTTTCTTT

size: .
D: .
V: TRBV7-2
J: TRBJ2-3
CDR3: CASLVGPLNTDTQYF
DNA: TGTGCCAGCCTTGTCGGTCCTTTGAACACAGATACGCAGTATTTT

size: few
D: TRBD1
V: TRBV5-1
J: TRBJ2-1
CDR3: CASSPGTDYNEQFF
DNA: TGCGCCAGCAGCCCCGGGACAGATTACAATGAGCAGTTCTTC

size: .
D: .
V: TRBV7-3
J: TRBJ2-1
CDR3: CASSVGKSSYNEQFF
DNA: TGTGCCAGCAGCGTCGGGAAAAGCTCCTACAATGAGCAGTTCTTC

size: few
D: .
V: TRBV5-4
J: TRBJ2-2
CDR3: CASSRDSTGELFF
DNA: TGTGCCAGCAGCAGGGACTCCACCGGGGAGCTGTTTTTT